Sequencing of this TCR beta chain was carried out in a study of cytomegalovirus exposure and HLA in healthy donors. Study-wide results and limits: Specificity for CMV antigens was confirmed in vitro for a few of the CMV-associated chains.

This table comes from immunoSEQ multiplex PCR, and its TCRdb copy is limited to in-frame clones, with some not included. The sample carries over 200,000 clones, roughly 91% recorded once. Germline V gene sequence: CDR1 MGHDK, CDR2 SYGVNS. This CDR3 contains 15 residues. With V trimmed by 10 bases and J by 1 base, 9 bases remained unmatched. To note about this clone: Its antigen is unidentified.

A roughly 130-subject validation cohort, separate from the approximately 700-subject first cohort, supplied the donors. The chain is built from TRBV25-1 and TRBJ1-5; 8 bases map to TRBD1. The sample was PBMCs. This sequence was found in a young woman in good health and CMV-seronegative. The DNA of the CDR3 is TGTGCCACCACAGGACAGGGTTTAAGCAATCAGCCCCAGCATTTT. Translation: CATTGQGLSNQPQHF.